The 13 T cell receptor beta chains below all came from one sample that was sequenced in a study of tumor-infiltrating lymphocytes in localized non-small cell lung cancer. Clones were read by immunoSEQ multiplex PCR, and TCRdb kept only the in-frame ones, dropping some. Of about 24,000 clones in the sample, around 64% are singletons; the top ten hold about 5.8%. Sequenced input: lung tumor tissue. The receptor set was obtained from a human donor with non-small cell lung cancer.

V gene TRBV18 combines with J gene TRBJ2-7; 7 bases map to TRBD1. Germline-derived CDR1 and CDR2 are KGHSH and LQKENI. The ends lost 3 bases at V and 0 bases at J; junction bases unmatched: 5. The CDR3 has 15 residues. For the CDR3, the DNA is TGTGCCAGCTCACCTATGGGACAGAGCTCCTACGAGCAGTACTTC. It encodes CASSPMGQSSYEQYF.

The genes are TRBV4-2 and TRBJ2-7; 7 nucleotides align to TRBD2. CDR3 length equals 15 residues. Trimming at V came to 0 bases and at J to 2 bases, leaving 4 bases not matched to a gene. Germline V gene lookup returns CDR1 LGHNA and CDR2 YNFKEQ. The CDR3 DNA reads TGTGCCAGCAGCCAAGAAGCGGGACCCCCCTACGAGCAGTACTTC. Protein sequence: CASSQEAGPPYEQYF.

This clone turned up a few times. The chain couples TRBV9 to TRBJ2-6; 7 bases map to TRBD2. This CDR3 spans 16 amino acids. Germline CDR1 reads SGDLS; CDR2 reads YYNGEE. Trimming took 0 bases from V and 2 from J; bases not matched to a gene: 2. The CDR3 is CASSVGGGAGANVLTF. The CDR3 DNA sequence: TGTGCCAGCAGCGTAGGTGGGGGGGCTGGGGCCAACGTCCTGACTTTC.

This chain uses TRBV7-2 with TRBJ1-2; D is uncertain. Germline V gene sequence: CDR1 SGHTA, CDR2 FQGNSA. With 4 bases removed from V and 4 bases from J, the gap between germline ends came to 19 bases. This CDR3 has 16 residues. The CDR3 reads CASSSRGGGLGYGYTF. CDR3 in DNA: TGTGCCAGCAGCTCCCGAGGTGGCGGGCTGGGCTATGGCTACACCTTC.

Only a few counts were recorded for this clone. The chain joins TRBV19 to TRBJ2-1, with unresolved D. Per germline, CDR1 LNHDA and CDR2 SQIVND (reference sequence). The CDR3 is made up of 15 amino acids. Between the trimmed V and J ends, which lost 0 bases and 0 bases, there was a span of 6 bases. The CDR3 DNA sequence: TGTGCCAGTAGTATAGAACAGAACTCCTACAATGAGCAGTTCTTC. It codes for CASSIEQNSYNEQFF.

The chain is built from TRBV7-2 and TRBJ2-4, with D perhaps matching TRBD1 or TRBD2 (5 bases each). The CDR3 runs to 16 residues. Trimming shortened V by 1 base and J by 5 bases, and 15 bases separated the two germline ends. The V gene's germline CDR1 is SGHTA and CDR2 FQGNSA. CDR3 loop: CASSLGSRQGQNIQYF. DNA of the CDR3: TGTGCCAGCAGCTTAGGAAGTCGGCAGGGACAAAACATTCAGTACTTC.

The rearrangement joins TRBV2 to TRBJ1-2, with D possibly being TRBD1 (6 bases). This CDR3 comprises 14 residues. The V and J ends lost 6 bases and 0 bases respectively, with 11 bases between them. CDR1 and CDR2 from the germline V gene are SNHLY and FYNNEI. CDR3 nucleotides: TGTGCCAGCAGGCCCGGGACAACTAACTATGGCTACACCTTC. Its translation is CASRPGTTNYGYTF.

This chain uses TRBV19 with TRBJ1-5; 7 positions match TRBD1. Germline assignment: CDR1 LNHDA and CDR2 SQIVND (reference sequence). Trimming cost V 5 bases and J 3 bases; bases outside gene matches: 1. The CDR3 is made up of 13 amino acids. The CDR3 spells CASSGTANQPQHF. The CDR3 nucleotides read TGTGCCAGTAGTGGGACAGCCAATCAGCCCCAGCATTTT.

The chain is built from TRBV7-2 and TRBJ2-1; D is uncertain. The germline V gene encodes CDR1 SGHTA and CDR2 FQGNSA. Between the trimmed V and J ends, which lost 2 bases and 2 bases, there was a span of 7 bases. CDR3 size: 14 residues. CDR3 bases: TGTGCCAGCAGCTTAAGGGCGGCCTACAATGAGCAGTTCTTC. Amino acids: CASSLRAAYNEQFF.

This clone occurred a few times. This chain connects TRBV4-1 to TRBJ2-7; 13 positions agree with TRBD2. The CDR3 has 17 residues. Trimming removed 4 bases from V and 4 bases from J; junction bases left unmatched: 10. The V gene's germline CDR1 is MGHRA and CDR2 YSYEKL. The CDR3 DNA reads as TGCGCCAGCAGCCCTTATTCTCGGACTAGCGGGAGTTACGAGCAGTACTTC. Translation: CASSPYSRTSGSYEQYF.

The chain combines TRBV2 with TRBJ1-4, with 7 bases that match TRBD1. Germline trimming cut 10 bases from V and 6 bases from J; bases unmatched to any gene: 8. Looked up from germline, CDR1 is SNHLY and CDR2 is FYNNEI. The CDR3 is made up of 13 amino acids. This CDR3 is CATSRGLYEKLFF. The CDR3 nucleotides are TGTGCCACCTCAAGGGGGCTTTATGAAAAACTGTTTTTT.

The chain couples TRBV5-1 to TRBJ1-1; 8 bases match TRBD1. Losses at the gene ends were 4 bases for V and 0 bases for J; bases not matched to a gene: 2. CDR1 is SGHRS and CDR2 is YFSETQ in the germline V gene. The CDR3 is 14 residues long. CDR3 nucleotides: TGCGCCAGCAGCCTGGGACAGGTGAACACTGAAGCTTTCTTT. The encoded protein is CASSLGQVNTEAFF. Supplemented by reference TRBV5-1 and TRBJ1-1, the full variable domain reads KAGVTQTPRYLIKTRGQQVTLSCSPISGHRSVSWYQQTPGQGLQFLFEYFSETQRNKGNFPGRFSGRQFSNSRSEMNVSTLELGDSALYLCASSLGQVNTEAFFGQGTRLTVV.

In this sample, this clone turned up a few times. The CDR3 DNA reads as TGCGCCAGCAGCTTCGGGGGGAACACTGAAGCTTTCTTT. Its translation is CASSFGGNTEAFF. The V gene is TRBV5-1, the J gene TRBJ1-1, with D possibly TRBD1 on 5 matching bases. V was clipped by 2 bases and J by 1 base, with 6 bases between them. This CDR3 region has 13 residues. Per germline, CDR1 SGHRS and CDR2 YFSETQ. Full variable domain (rest looked up from reference TRBV5-1 and TRBJ1-1): KAGVTQTPRYLIKTRGQQVTLSCSPISGHRSVSWYQQTPGQGLQFLFEYFSETQRNKGNFPGRFSGRQFSNSRSEMNVSTLELGDSALYLCASSFGGNTEAFFGQGTRLTVV.